Listed here are 16 T cell receptor beta chains from one sample, sequenced in a study of tumor and adjacent non-tumor tissue in lung cancer. This sample's RNA came from whole unsorted tissue. TCRbeta libraries were built with three rounds of nested PCR, modified from ARM-PCR. TCRdb itself ran the multiplex PCR reads through MiXCR, one entry per CDR3 protein. The data show 100,000 to 150,000 distinct CDR3 sequences, approximately 66% seen once. Sequenced material: lung tumor tissue. The receptors here all came from a man aged 30 to 45 with non-small cell lung cancer.

Comments on this clonotype: A much larger clone sits a single nucleotide away, making a read error possible. The V gene is TRBV28, the J gene TRBJ1-1; D is unresolved. Deletions cut 7 bases from V and 2 bases from J, with 11 bases between. Germline V CDR1 and CDR2: MDHEN, SYDVKM. The CDR3 runs 13 residues. For the CDR3, the DNA is TGTGCCAGCATCCGCGGGAGCAACACTGAAGCTTTCTTT. It codes for CASIRGSNTEAFF.

The chain joins TRBV12-3 or TRBV12-4 to TRBJ1-2, with D tentatively TRBD1 (5 bases). This CDR3 has 11 residues. V was shortened by 8 bases and J by 8 bases, with 12 bases between the two germline ends. CDR3 DNA sequence: TGTGCCAGCTGTCTCGGGACCGGCTACACCTTC. Its translation: CASCLGTGYTF.

The chain uses TRBV12-3 or TRBV12-4 and TRBJ1-1; D unclear. V was shortened by 6 bases and J by 1 base, with 9 bases between the two germline ends. The CDR3 contains 13 residues. The DNA for the CDR3 is TGTGCCAGCAGCCTCACACAGAACACTGAAGCTTTCTTT. Its translation is CASSLTQNTEAFF.

Concerning this clonotype: A clone one base away is much larger, so this may be a read error. The chain joins TRBV5-6 to TRBJ1-3; no firm D call. The CDR3 loop spans 15 amino acids. The germline V gene has CDR1 SGHDT and CDR2 YYEEEE. The CDR3 is CANSGLETSGNTIYF. The CDR3 DNA reads as TGTGCCAACAGCGGTCTGGAGACTTCTGGAAACACCATATATTTT.

About this clonotype itself: Mismatch with germline at one junction end may stem from a read error. The chain carries TRBV12-3 or TRBV12-4 and TRBJ2-1; D unresolved. This CDR3 is 13 amino acids long. CDR3 coding DNA: TGTGCTAGCAGTTTAAGGCTGTCCAATGAGCAGTTCTTC. Its translation is CASSLRLSNEQFF.

The chain recombines TRBV21-1 with TRBJ2-3. TRBV21-1 is a listed pseudogene. This CDR3 has 16 residues. CDR3 amino acids: CASSKVLPGSTDTQYF. As DNA, the CDR3 is TGTGCCAGCAGCAAAGTCCTACCTGGGAGCACAGATACGCAGTATTTT.

The chain joins TRBV6-6 to TRBJ2-6, with D perhaps matching TRBD1 (6 bases). There are 14 residues in the CDR3. V lost 8 bases and J 2 bases, leaving 10 bases between the germline ends. The germline CDR1 and CDR2 sequences are MNHNY and SVGAGI (reference sequence). The CDR3 loop is CASGGRAGANVLTF. The CDR3 DNA is TGTGCCAGCGGGGGCAGGGCTGGGGCCAACGTCCTGACTTTC.

Turning to this clonotype: This likely comes from a read error, as the CDR3 has no conserved phenylalanine or tryptophan at its end. The gene calls are TRBV4-2 and TRBJ2-7; D might be TRBD2 (6 bases). This CDR3 spans 15 amino acids. Germline values: CDR1 LGHNA, CDR2 YNFKEQ. The CDR3 reads CGSSQQGTGAYEQYI. The CDR3 DNA reads as TGTGGCAGCAGCCAGCAAGGGACTGGGGCCTACGAGCAGTACATC.

About this clonotype: A much larger clone differs by one base, so this may be a read error. The chain uses TRBV12-3 or TRBV12-4 and TRBJ2-5, with TRBD1 as a possible D gene (5 bases). The CDR3 is made up of 16 amino acids. Deletions cut 4 bases from V and 4 bases from J, with 19 bases between. Here the CDR3 DNA reads TGTGCCAGCAGTTCCCACAGGTGGGGATTAGGAGAGACCCAGTACTTC. It yields the protein CASSSHRWGLGETQYF.

In the case of this clonotype: One base away lies a much larger clone, so this may be a sequencing read error. The V call is TRBV20-1, the J call TRBJ1-2; the D gene is possibly TRBD1 (5 bases). This CDR3 comprises 12 residues. Looked up from germline, CDR1 is DFQATT and CDR2 is SNEGSKA (reference sequence). The CDR3 protein is CNAPGLNYGYTF. The CDR3, as DNA: TGCAATGCCCCAGGGCTTAACTATGGCTACACCTTC.

A word on this clonotype: In this CDR3 the conserved last residue, phenylalanine or tryptophan, is missing, so a read error is likely. V gene TRBV20-1 combines with J gene TRBJ2-2; 8 positions match TRBD2. The CDR3 is 15 residues long. The germline V gene encodes CDR1 DFQATT and CDR2 SNEGSKA (reference sequence). After removal of 4 bases from V and 6 bases from J, the junction contained 10 bases not matched to a gene. This CDR3 is CSAKTGGAGAGELFY. The DNA of the CDR3 is TGCAGTGCTAAGACGGGGGGGGCGGGCGCCGGGGAGCTGTTTTAT.

This clonotype was counted a few times. A much larger clonotype is one base distant, so this may be a read error. The rearrangement joins TRBV6-5 to TRBJ2-5; D unresolved. The V gene's germline CDR1 is MNHEY and CDR2 SVGAGI. The CDR3 contains 13 residues. The ends were cut back, 8 bases at V and 1 base at J, with 11 bases in the middle. Written as DNA, the CDR3 is TGTGCCAGCGGTTCGTCAGTCCAAGAGACCCAGTACTTC. Translating it yields CASGSSVQETQYF.

As for this clonotype: The junction does not match germline at one end; this may be a read error. The chain recombines TRBV11-2 with TRBJ2-1; TRBD2 is a possible D gene (6 bases). The CDR3 totals 15 residues. CDR1 is SGHAT, CDR2 FQNNGV, per germline. DNA for the CDR3: TGTGCCAGTAGCTCTAGCGTCCACTCCTACAATGAGCAGTTCTTC. Encoded protein: CASSSSVHSYNEQFF.

On this clonotype itself: The junction departs from the called germline gene at one end, perhaps through a read error. The chain couples TRBV7-8 to TRBJ2-7; TRBD1 agrees at 8 bases. The V gene's germline CDR1 is SGHVS and CDR2 FQNEAQ. The CDR3 extends over 15 amino acids. The CDR3 region is CDSSLSPGQAYEQYF. CDR3 in DNA: TGTGACAGCAGCTTGAGCCCGGGACAGGCCTACGAGCAGTACTTC.

The chain is built from TRBV5-1 and TRBJ1-1; D is ambiguous. CDR3 length equals 14 residues. Germline CDR1 and CDR2: SGHRS and YFSETQ. Trimming took off 5 bases at V and 3 bases at J, with 14 bases between the two ends. Written as DNA, the CDR3 is TGCGCCAGCAGGTGGCTGGGGTCGGACACTGAAGCTTTCTTT. Protein: CASRWLGSDTEAFF.

Regarding this clonotype: Because it lacks the conserved phenylalanine or tryptophan at the end, this CDR3 is likely a read error. V and J are TRBV12-3 or TRBV12-4 and TRBJ2-7; TRBD1 matches 8 bases. There are 15 residues in the CDR3. V was clipped by 5 bases and J by 5 bases; unmatched bases: 11. Here the CDR3 DNA reads TGTGCCAGCAGTCCCACGCCCAGGGGGCGCGACGAGCAGTACTCC. Translation gives CASSPTPRGRDEQYS.